This TCR beta chain was recorded in a study of blood T cell repertoires in COVID-19. Study summary: T cells, B-cell-depleted T cells, or PBMCs supplied cDNA or gDNA.

The CDR3 is made up of 15 amino acids. Germline CDR1 and CDR2: SGHAT and FQDESV (reference sequence). The V and J ends lost 4 bases and 4 bases respectively, with 14 bases between them. Per the study methods: Reference gene primer amplification in the assay estimated nucleated cell counts. Data came from immunoSEQ multiplex PCR; TCRdb stores just in-frame clones and leaves some out. V, J and clone size derive from that table, while D and trimming were established from the DNA sequence. The sample consists of approximately 32,000 clones, around 87% of them appearing once. The sequenced sample consisted of peripheral blood. The rearrangement uses TRBV11-1 and TRBJ2-1; weak D call: TRBD2 (6 bases). This TCR was sampled from a man aged 55 to 70 with active COVID-19. CDR3 sequence reads: CASSSGSRGYNEQFF. The DNA for the CDR3 is TGTGCCAGCAGCTCCGGGTCACGGGGGTACAATGAGCAGTTCTTC. The full variable domain, with the rest looked up from reference TRBV11-1 and TRBJ2-1, is EAEVAQSPRYKITEKSQAVAFWCDPISGHATLYWYRQILGQGPELLVQFQDESVVDDSQLPKDRFSAERLKGVDSTLKIQPAELGDSAMYLCASSSGSRGYNEQFFGPGTRLTVL.